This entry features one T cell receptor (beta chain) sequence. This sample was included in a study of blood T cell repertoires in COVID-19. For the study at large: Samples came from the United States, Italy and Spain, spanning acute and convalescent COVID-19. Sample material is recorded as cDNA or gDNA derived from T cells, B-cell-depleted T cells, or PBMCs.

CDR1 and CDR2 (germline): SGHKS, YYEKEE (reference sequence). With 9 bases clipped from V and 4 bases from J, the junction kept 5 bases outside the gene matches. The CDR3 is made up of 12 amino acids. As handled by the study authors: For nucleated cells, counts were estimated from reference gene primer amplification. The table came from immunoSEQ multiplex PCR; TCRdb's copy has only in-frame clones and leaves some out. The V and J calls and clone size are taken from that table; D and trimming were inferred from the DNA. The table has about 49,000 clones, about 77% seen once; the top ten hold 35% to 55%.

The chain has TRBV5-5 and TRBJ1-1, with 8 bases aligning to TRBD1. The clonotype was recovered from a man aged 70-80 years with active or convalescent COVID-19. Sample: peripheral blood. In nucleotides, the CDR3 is TGTGCCACCGACAGGGGAGGCACTGAAGCTTTCTTT. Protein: CATDRGGTEAFF.